The entry below describes one T cell receptor beta chain. Its cognate antigen is unknown. This entry comes from a study of PD-1 blockade in classical Hodgkin lymphoma. The wider study: The nivolumab dose that patients received was 3 mg/kg, given intravenously every 2 weeks.

Relapse after autologous stem cell transplantation occurred in every patient, and brentuximab vedotin exposure varied. Study results and caveats: The origin of the repertoire differences remains undefined, with disease activity or prior therapy as possible causes. Complete responders entered with baseline diversity on par with newly diagnosed patients, the results showed.

Data came from immunoSEQ multiplex PCR; TCRdb stores just in-frame clones and leaves some out. The table shows around 99,000 clones, with about four fifths occurring only once. Trimming took off 3 bases at V and 1 base at J, with 13 bases between the two ends. Germline V gene sequence: CDR1 SGDLS, CDR2 YYNGEE. The CDR3 runs 15 residues. This clonotype was obtained from a human donor with classical Hodgkin lymphoma. The source was peripheral blood mononuclear cells (PBMCs), collected before the second cycle of nivolumab. The rearrangement joins TRBV9 to TRBJ2-5; D is perhaps TRBD1 (6 bases). The CDR3 bases are TGTGCCAGCAGCGCCTCGGGACAAGGCCAAGAGACCCAGTACTTC. Translation: CASSASGQGQETQYF.